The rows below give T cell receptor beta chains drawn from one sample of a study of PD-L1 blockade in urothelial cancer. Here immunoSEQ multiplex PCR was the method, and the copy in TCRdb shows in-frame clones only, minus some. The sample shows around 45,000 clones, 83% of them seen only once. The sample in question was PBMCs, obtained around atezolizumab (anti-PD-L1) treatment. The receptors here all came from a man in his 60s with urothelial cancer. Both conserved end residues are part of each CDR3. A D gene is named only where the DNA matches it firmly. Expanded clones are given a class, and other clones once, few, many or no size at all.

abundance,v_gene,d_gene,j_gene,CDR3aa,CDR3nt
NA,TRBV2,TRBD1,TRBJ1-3,CASTGQASTIYF,TGTGCCAGCACCGGACAGGCGAGCACCATATATTTT
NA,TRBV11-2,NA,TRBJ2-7,CASRATLVREQYF,TGTGCCAGCAGGGCAACGCTGGTTCGCGAGCAGTACTTC
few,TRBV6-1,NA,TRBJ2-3,CASSEAQGAATDTQYF,TGTGCCAGCAGTGAAGCACAAGGGGCGGCCACAGATACGCAGTATTTT
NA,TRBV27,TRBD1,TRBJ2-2,CASSLTGDRELFF,TGTGCCAGCAGCCTTACAGGGGATCGGGAGCTGTTTTTT
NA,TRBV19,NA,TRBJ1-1,CASSIGGGSTTEAFF,TGTGCCAGTAGTATAGGTGGAGGGAGCACCACTGAAGCTTTCTTT
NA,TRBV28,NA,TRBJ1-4,CAAQPTGVNEKLFF,TGTGCCGCGCAGCCGACAGGTGTTAATGAAAAACTGTTTTTT
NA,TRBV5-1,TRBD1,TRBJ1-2,CASSSPPGQAAPFDGYTF,TGCGCCAGCAGCTCGCCGCCCGGACAGGCGGCCCCATTTGATGGCTACACCTTC
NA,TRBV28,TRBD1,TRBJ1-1,CATAEGADTEAFF,TGTGCCACCGCGGAGGGGGCTGACACTGAAGCTTTCTTT
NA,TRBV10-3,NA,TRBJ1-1,CAISGGRSDEAFF,TGTGCCATCAGTGGAGGGAGGTCGGATGAAGCTTTCTTT
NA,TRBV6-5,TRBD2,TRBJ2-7,CASKYSGGTSYEQYF,TGTGCCAGCAAATATAGCGGGGGGACCTCCTACGAGCAGTACTTC
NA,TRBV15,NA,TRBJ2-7,CATSRDLAGGNEQYF,TGTGCCACCAGCAGAGACCTGGCAGGAGGAAACGAGCAGTACTTC
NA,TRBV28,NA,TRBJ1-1,CASSQGQNTEAFF,TGTGCCAGCAGCCAAGGACAGAACACTGAAGCTTTCTTT
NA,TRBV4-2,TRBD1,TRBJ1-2,CASSQTQDRDADGYTF,TGTGCCAGCAGCCAGACCCAGGACAGGGACGCGGATGGCTACACCTTC
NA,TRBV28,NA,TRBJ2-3,CASTSRHTDTQYF,TGTGCCAGCACCTCCAGACACACAGATACGCAGTATTTT
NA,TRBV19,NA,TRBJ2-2,CASRQAIGTTNTGELFF,TGTGCCAGTAGGCAAGCGATCGGGACAACGAACACCGGGGAGCTGTTTTTT
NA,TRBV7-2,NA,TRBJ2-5,CASSFRGETQYF,TGTGCCAGCAGCTTTCGGGGGGAGACCCAGTACTTC
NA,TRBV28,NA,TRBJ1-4,CASSGFGTNEKLFF,TGTGCCAGCAGTGGGTTCGGGACTAATGAAAAACTGTTTTTT
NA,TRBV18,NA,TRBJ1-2,CASSRGHGYTF,TGTGCCAGCTCAAGGGGCCATGGCTACACCTTC
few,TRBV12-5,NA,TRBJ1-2,CASGLAPYGYTF,TGTGCTAGTGGTTTGGCTCCCTATGGCTACACCTTC
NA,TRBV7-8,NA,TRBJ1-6,CASTVDYNSPLHF,TGTGCCAGCACCGTAGACTATAATTCACCCCTCCACTTT
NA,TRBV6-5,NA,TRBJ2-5,CASSYSRTPAGAQYF,TGTGCCAGCAGTTACTCCCGGACTCCGGCAGGGGCCCAGTACTTC
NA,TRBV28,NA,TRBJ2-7,CASSLFRVGYEQYF,TGTGCCAGCTCCCTTTTCAGGGTCGGCTACGAGCAGTACTTC
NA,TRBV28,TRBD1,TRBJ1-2,CASSDTGGVFLGGYTF,TGTGCCAGCAGTGATACAGGGGGAGTCTTTCTAGGCGGCTACACCTTC
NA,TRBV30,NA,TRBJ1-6,CAWSDSNSPLHF,TGTGCCTGGAGCGACAGTAATTCACCCCTCCACTTT
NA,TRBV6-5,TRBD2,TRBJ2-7,CASSRAGGQYEQYF,TGTGCCAGCAGTAGAGCGGGGGGGCAGTACGAGCAGTACTTC
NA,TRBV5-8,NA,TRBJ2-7,CASSSPGGRYEQYF,TGTGCCAGCAGCTCCCCTGGGGGCCGCTACGAGCAGTACTTC
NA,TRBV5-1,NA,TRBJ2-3,CASSESSSTDTQYF,TGCGCCAGCAGCGAGTCTAGCAGTACAGATACGCAGTATTTT
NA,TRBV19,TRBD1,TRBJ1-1,CASSIDRQGPTEAFF,TGTGCCAGTAGTATAGATCGACAGGGGCCCACTGAAGCTTTCTTT
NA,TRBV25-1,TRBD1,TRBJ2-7,CASSRQGSYEQYF,TGTGCCAGCAGCCGACAGGGGAGTTACGAGCAGTACTTC
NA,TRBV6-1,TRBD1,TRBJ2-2,CASRLDRATGELFF,TGTGCCAGCAGACTGGACAGGGCCACCGGGGAGCTGTTTTTT
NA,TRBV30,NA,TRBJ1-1,CAWSDVRWLNTEAFF,TGTGCCTGGTCCGATGTGAGGTGGCTAAACACTGAAGCTTTCTTT
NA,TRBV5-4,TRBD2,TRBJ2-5,CASSLVVAGVHQETQYF,TGTGCCAGCAGCTTGGTTGTAGCGGGGGTACATCAAGAGACCCAGTACTTC
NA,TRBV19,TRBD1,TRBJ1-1,CASTTGDKSTEAFF,TGTGCCAGTACTACAGGGGATAAGAGCACTGAAGCTTTCTTT
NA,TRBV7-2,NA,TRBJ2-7,CASSLATGRTADEQYF,TGTGCCAGCAGCTTAGCGACGGGGAGGACGGCCGACGAGCAGTACTTC
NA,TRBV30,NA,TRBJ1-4,CAWGQQGDEKLFF,TGTGCCTGGGGCCAACAGGGAGATGAAAAACTGTTTTTT
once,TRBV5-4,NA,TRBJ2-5,CASSLRSAFVETQYF,TGTGCCAGCAGCTTGCGGAGTGCGTTTGTCGAGACCCAGTACTTC
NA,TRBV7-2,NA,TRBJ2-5,CASSLRHGRETQYF,TGTGCCAGCAGCTTAAGACACGGCCGGGAGACCCAGTACTTC
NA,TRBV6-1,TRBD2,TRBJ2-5,CASRRLASGETQYF,TGTGCCAGCAGAAGGTTGGCTAGCGGAGAGACCCAGTACTTC
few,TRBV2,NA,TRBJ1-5,CASSAVGADQPQHF,TGTGCCAGCAGTGCCGTTGGGGCGGATCAGCCCCAGCATTTT
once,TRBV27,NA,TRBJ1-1,CASSPPTGFTEAFF,TGTGCCAGCAGTCCCCCCACAGGGTTCACTGAAGCTTTCTTT
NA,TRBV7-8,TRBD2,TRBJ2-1,CASSLSGLGNEQFF,TGTGCCAGCAGCTTAAGTGGACTAGGCAATGAGCAGTTCTTC
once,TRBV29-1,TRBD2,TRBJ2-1,CSVGGGIYNEQFF,TGCAGCGTTGGGGGGGGAATATACAATGAGCAGTTCTTC
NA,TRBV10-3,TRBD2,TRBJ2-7,CAIRTTSGYEQYF,TGTGCCATCAGGACGACTAGCGGCTACGAGCAGTACTTC
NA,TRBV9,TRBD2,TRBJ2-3,CASSAALTSGGTDTQYF,TGTGCCAGCAGCGCCGCTCTGACTAGCGGGGGCACAGATACGCAGTATTTT
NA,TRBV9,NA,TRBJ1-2,CASSVAVASNYGYTF,TGTGCCAGCAGCGTAGCTGTAGCTTCTAACTATGGCTACACCTTC
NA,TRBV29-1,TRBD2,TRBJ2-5,CSVGFTSGAQETQYF,TGCAGCGTTGGATTCACTAGCGGGGCCCAAGAGACCCAGTACTTC
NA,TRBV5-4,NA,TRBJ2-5,CASSLGGTGQETQYF,TGTGCCAGCAGCCTAGGAGGGACTGGCCAAGAGACCCAGTACTTC
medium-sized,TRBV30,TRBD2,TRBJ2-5,CAWSLTGGETQYF,TGTGCCTGGAGCCTAACGGGGGGAGAGACCCAGTACTTC
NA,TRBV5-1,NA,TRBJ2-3,CASSSGQISTDTQYF,TGCGCCAGCAGCTCCGGACAGATTAGCACAGATACGCAGTATTTT
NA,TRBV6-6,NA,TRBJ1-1,CASSYGAEKMNTEAFF,TGTGCCAGCAGTTACGGGGCCGAAAAGATGAACACTGAAGCTTTCTTT
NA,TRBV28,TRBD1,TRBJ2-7,CASSYPAGGEQYF,TGTGCCAGCAGTTATCCGGCAGGGGGCGAGCAGTACTTC
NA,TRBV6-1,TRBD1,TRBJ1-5,CATDLQTGRDQPQHF,TGTGCCACCGACCTCCAGACAGGGCGGGATCAGCCCCAGCATTTT
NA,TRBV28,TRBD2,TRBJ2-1,CATRTSGDNEQFF,TGTGCCACTCGGACTAGCGGGGACAATGAGCAGTTCTTC
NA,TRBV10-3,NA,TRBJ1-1,CAISEGRGLNTEAFF,TGTGCCATCAGTGAGGGGAGGGGACTGAACACTGAAGCTTTCTTT
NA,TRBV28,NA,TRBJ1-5,CASSLLGADDQPQHF,TGTGCCAGCAGTTTATTAGGGGCGGACGATCAGCCCCAGCATTTT
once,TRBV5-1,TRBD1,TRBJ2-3,CASSLGGQQSTDTQYF,TGCGCCAGCAGCTTGGGGGGACAGCAAAGCACAGATACGCAGTATTTT
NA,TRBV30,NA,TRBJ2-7,CASNMMDRQDSYEQYF,TGTGCCTCAAATATGATGGACAGACAGGACTCCTACGAGCAGTACTTC